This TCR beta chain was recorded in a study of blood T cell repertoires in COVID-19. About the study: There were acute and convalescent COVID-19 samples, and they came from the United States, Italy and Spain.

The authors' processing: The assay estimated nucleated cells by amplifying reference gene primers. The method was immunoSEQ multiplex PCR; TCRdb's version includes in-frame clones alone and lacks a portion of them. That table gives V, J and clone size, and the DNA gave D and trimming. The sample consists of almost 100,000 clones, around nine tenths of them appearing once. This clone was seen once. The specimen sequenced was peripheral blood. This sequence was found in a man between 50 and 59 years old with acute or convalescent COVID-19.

The CDR3 DNA reads TGTGCCAGCAGCTCCGGTGGCGGATCGAGACAGGGGCTCGAGCAGTACTTC. As protein: CASSSGGGSRQGLEQYF. V gene TRBV5-4 combines with J gene TRBJ2-7, with TRBD1 matching 8 bases. This CDR3 contains 17 residues. V was clipped by 3 bases and J by 6 bases; unmatched bases: 17. Looked up from germline, CDR1 is SGHNT and CDR2 is YYREEE (reference sequence).